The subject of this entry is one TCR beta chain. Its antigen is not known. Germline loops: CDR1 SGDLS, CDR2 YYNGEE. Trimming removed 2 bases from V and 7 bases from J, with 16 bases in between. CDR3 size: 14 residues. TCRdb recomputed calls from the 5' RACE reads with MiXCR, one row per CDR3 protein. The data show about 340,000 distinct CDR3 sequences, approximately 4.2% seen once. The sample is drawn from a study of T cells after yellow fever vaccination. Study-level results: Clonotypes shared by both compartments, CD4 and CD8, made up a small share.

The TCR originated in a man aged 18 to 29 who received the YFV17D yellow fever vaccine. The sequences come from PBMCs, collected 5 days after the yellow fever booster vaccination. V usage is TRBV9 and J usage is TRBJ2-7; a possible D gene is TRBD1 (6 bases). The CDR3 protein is CASSVEGDLGEQYF. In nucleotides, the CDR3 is TGTGCCAGCAGCGTCGAGGGGGATTTAGGGGAGCAGTACTTC.